The 32 T cell receptor beta chains reported below all come from one sample, sequenced in a study of T cell repertoires in cytomegalovirus infection. TCRdb used MiXCR to reprocess the reads, holding one entry per CDR3 protein. The data contain nearly 650,000 distinct CDR3 sequences, approximately 24% of them singletons. Sequenced input: CD8+ T cells from PBMCs. The receptors here all came from a human donor in good health (CMV status not recorded). Some clones in this sample may be carry-over from other donors' samples.

The rearrangement links TRBV12-3 or TRBV12-4 to TRBJ2-1; 11 bases match TRBD2. There are 14 residues in the CDR3. J lost 9 bases, V lost 3 bases, and 4 bases had no gene match. The CDR3 DNA follows: TGTGCCAGCAGTTTTGCTAGCGGGGGGCGTGAGCAGTTCTTC. It is translated as CASSFASGGREQFF.

The chain uses TRBV14 and TRBJ2-7, with TRBD1 matching 7 bases. Looked up from germline, CDR1 is SGHDN and CDR2 is FVKESK. The CDR3 contains 18 residues. V lost 1 base to trimming and J lost 3 bases; unmatched junction nucleotides: 15. The CDR3 DNA follows: TGTGCCAGCAGCCAAGCCCCGGACCCAGGACAGGTTTTCTACGAGCAGTACTTC. Its protein is CASSQAPDPGQVFYEQYF.

Ten or more counts support this clonotype. The V gene is TRBV7-9, the J gene TRBJ2-3; D is unresolved. There are 13 residues in the CDR3. Germline-derived CDR1 and CDR2 are SEHNR and FQNEAQ (reference sequence). V was clipped by 5 bases and J by 1 base, with 7 bases between them. The CDR3 DNA sequence: TGTGCCAGCAGCCTCCCGGGCACAGATACGCAGTATTTT. It is translated as CASSLPGTDTQYF. Full variable domain (missing parts from reference TRBV7-9 and TRBJ2-3): DTGVSQNPRHKITKRGQNVTFRCDPISEHNRLYWYRQTLGQGPEFLTYFQNEAQLEKSRLLSDRFSAERPKGSFSTLEIQRTEQGDSAMYLCASSLPGTDTQYFGPGTRLTVL.

V is TRBV20-1 and J is TRBJ2-7; tentative D call: TRBD1 (6 bases). Germline V CDR1 and CDR2: DFQATT, SNEGSKA (reference sequence). V lost 6 bases and J lost 0, with 15 bases in between. The CDR3 is made up of 14 amino acids. The CDR3: CSAVDRLSSYEQYV. The CDR3 nucleotides read TGCAGTGCCGTCGACAGGCTAAGCTCCTACGAGCAGTACGTC.

This clonotype was recorded many times. The J gene is TRBJ2-7, the V gene TRBV29-1, with 10 bases aligning to TRBD2. CDR1 and CDR2 (germline): SQVTM, ANQGSEA. V was pared by 3 bases and J by 4 bases, with 6 bases of the junction left unmatched. This CDR3 is 14 amino acids long. The CDR3 DNA follows: TGCAGCGTTGAGCTGAGGACTAGCGGTTACGAGCAGTACTTC. Protein product: CSVELRTSGYEQYF.

The CDR3 DNA follows: TGTGCCAGCAGTGAATACGGGGTTGGAGAGACCCAGTACTTC. Its protein product is CASSEYGVGETQYF. The genes are TRBV25-1 and TRBJ2-5; weak D call: TRBD2 (5 bases). V dropped 0 bases and J dropped 4 bases, with 9 bases sitting between them. The CDR3 has 14 residues. Germline assignment: CDR1 MGHDK and CDR2 SYGVNS.

The V and J genes are TRBV15 and TRBJ1-2; 8 bases line up with TRBD1. V lost 1 base, J lost 3 bases, and 1 base stayed unmatched. The CDR3 runs to 14 residues. Per germline, CDR1 LNHNV and CDR2 YYDKDF (reference sequence). The CDR3 here is CATSRGGQDYGYTF. In nucleotides, the CDR3 is TGTGCCACCAGCAGAGGGGGACAGGACTATGGCTACACCTTC.

This rearrangement joins TRBV2 to TRBJ1-2, with D possibly being TRBD1 (6 bases). The CDR3 extends over 14 amino acids. Germline V gene data show CDR1 as SNHLY and CDR2 as FYNNEI. V shed 2 bases and J shed 4 bases, with 11 bases lying between them. The CDR3 sequence is CASSERDNVYGYTF. CDR3 coding DNA: TGTGCCAGCAGTGAACGGGACAATGTCTATGGCTACACCTTC.

In this sample, this clonotype turned up a few times. The CDR3 DNA reads as TGCAGTGCTACACGGGACTATGGCTACACCTTC. This codes for CSATRDYGYTF. The V call is TRBV20-1, the J call TRBJ1-2; no definite D call. The CDR3 has 11 residues. In germline, CDR1 is DFQATT, CDR2 SNEGSKA (reference sequence). V lost 4 bases, J lost 3 bases, and 6 bases lay in between.

A few counts support this clonotype. The gene calls are TRBV6-2 or TRBV6-3 and TRBJ2-3, with 10 bases lining up with TRBD2. The germline V gene encodes CDR1 MNHEY and CDR2 SVGEGT. Unmatched junction bases numbered 12, after V lost 0 bases and J lost 0 bases. The CDR3 loop spans 20 amino acids. DNA for the CDR3: TGTGCCAGCAGTTACTCCCGGGGAGCGGGGGGGATCGAGAGCACAGATACGCAGTATTTT. Its translation: CASSYSRGAGGIESTDTQYF.

The chain couples TRBV27 to TRBJ2-1; 7 bases match TRBD1. V dropped 2 bases and J dropped 0; count of bases not matched to a gene: 4. This CDR3 contains 16 residues. Germline V lookup: CDR1 MNHEY, CDR2 SMNVEV (reference sequence). CDR3 sequence reads: CASSLTGTVSYNEQFF. CDR3 sequence (DNA): TGTGCCAGCAGTTTAACCGGGACAGTCTCCTACAATGAGCAGTTCTTC.

This clonotype occurred a few times. This chain links TRBV29-1 with TRBJ2-1, with D unresolved. The V end lost 2 bases, the J end lost 4 bases, and 0 bases lay between the germline ends. Germline CDR1 SQVTM, CDR2 ANQGSEA. The length of the CDR3 is 10 residues. For the CDR3, the DNA is TGCAGCGTTGAATACAATGAGCAGTTCTTC. Translating gives CSVEYNEQFF.

A few counts support this clonotype. The rearrangement links TRBV20-1 to TRBJ2-6; D unclear. V was pared by 1 base and J by 0 bases, with 7 bases between. Germline V CDR1 and CDR2: DFQATT, SNEGSKA (reference sequence). CDR3 length: 15 residues. The CDR3 sequence: CSARAFSSGANVLTF. In nucleotides, the CDR3 is TGCAGTGCTAGAGCCTTTTCCTCTGGGGCCAACGTCCTGACTTTC.

With respect to this clonotype: One junction end disagrees with the germline gene, perhaps due to a read error. The J gene is TRBJ1-5, the V gene TRBV28; 7 bases are a match to TRBD1. Germline V gives CDR1 MDHEN, CDR2 SYDVKM. This CDR3 spans 18 amino acids. The CDR3 nucleotides are TGTGCCAGCAGTTTTCTGTCCCAGATTGACAGGGTTGATCAGCTCCAGCATTTT. Its translation is CASSFLSQIDRVDQLQHF.

The rearrangement joins TRBV7-9 to TRBJ2-1, with 7 bases fitting TRBD1. The trim removed 6 bases at V and 5 bases at J, leaving 10 bases unmatched. The CDR3 runs to 15 residues. CDR1 is SEHNR and CDR2 is FQNEAQ in the germline V gene (reference sequence). The CDR3 sequence: CASRLTGFYHNEQFF. The CDR3 nucleotides read TGTGCCAGCAGGTTGACAGGGTTCTATCACAATGAGCAGTTCTTC.

The rearrangement uses TRBV6-5 and TRBJ1-2; TRBD1 aligns across 7 bases. The V and J ends lost 0 bases and 6 bases, in that order; junction bases with no gene match: 10. Germline CDR1 MNHEY, CDR2 SVGAGI. The CDR3 spans 16 residues. CDR3 region: CASSYSTTGSRNGYTF. Here the CDR3 DNA reads TGTGCCAGCAGTTACTCGACGACAGGGAGTCGCAATGGCTACACCTTC.

This clonotype was seen only a few times. The chain couples TRBV29-1 to TRBJ2-2; a possible D gene is TRBD1 (6 bases). Deletions cut 7 bases from V and 1 base from J, with 10 bases between. CDR1 and CDR2 (germline): SQVTM, ANQGSEA. The CDR3 extends over 13 amino acids. The CDR3 spells CSGTGQNTGELFF. The CDR3 DNA sequence: TGCAGCGGGACGGGACAGAACACCGGGGAGCTGTTTTTT.

This clonotype was picked up a small number of times. The chain couples TRBV20-1 to TRBJ2-1; D call uncertain. The germline V gene encodes CDR1 DFQATT and CDR2 SNEGSKA (reference sequence). This CDR3 has 12 residues. V was shortened by 3 bases and J by 4 bases, with 7 bases between the two germline ends. The CDR3 coding sequence is TGCAGTGCTAGGACTCTTTACAATGAGCAGTTCTTC. Amino acids: CSARTLYNEQFF.

Turning to this clonotype: A clone one base away is much larger, so this may be a read error. Without the conserved terminal phenylalanine or tryptophan, this CDR3 likely stems from a read error. J is TRBJ2-1 and V is TRBV7-2; no reliable D call. CDR1 and CDR2 (germline): SGHTA, FQGNSA. CDR3 length: 13 residues. V lost 4 bases, J lost 3 bases, and 7 bases lay in between. For the CDR3, the DNA is TGTGCCAGCAGCTCCTCTGACTACAATGAGCAGTTCTCC. This encodes CASSSSDYNEQFS.

The chain couples TRBV5-1 to TRBJ1-5; 7 bases align to TRBD1. The length of the CDR3 is 15 residues. Germline loops: CDR1 SGHRS, CDR2 YFSETQ. Unmatched junction bases numbered 4, after V lost 3 bases and J lost 1 base. The CDR3 region has the DNA TGCGCCAGCAGCTCGGGGGACAGCAGCAATCAGCCCCAGCATTTT. Translating gives CASSSGDSSNQPQHF.

In this sample, this clonotype turned up many times. The chain carries TRBV24-1 and TRBJ2-1; 9 positions match TRBD2. V trimming: 7 bases; J trimming: 6 bases; junction bases outside the gene matches: 3. The CDR3 is 13 amino acids. CDR1 is KGHDR and CDR2 is SFDVKD in the germline V gene. DNA of the CDR3: TGTGCCACCAGGGGTAGCGGGGGCAATGAGCAGTTCTTC. Residues: CATRGSGGNEQFF.

The chain links TRBV27 to TRBJ2-1; D possibly uses TRBD1 or TRBD2 (5 bases each). Germline V CDR1 and CDR2: MNHEY, SMNVEV (reference sequence). The CDR3 is 13 amino acids. Trimming left V 8 bases short and J 4 bases short, with 12 bases between. DNA for the CDR3: TGTGCCAGCGGCTCGGGACCTTACAATGAGCAGTTCTTC. The encoded protein is CASGSGPYNEQFF.

The J gene is TRBJ1-2, the V gene TRBV28; D not certain. The V gene's germline CDR1 is MDHEN and CDR2 SYDVKM. The CDR3 spans 14 residues. V gave up 1 base and J gave up 1 base, with 7 bases separating them. In DNA form, the CDR3 reads TGTGCCAGCAGTTTATATAACAGTAACTATGGCTACACCTTC. This translates into CASSLYNSNYGYTF.

The chain uses TRBV10-2 and TRBJ2-7; a weak D match, TRBD2 (6 bases). CDR3 length: 15 residues. Trimming shortened V by 2 bases and J by 1 base, and 12 bases separated the two germline ends. CDR1 is WSHSY and CDR2 is SAAADI in the germline V gene. CDR3 sequence: CASSEGGAPSYEQYF. The CDR3 DNA sequence: TGCGCCAGCAGTGAGGGAGGGGCCCCATCCTACGAGCAGTACTTC.

A few counts support this clonotype. The chain employs TRBV11-1 and TRBJ1-1, with 9 bases fitting TRBD1. The trim removed 2 bases at V and 1 base at J, leaving 8 bases unmatched. In germline, CDR1 is SGHAT, CDR2 FQDESV (reference sequence). The CDR3 extends over 17 amino acids. CDR3 in DNA: TGTGCCAGCAGCTTATTCCCTCCGGGACAGGGGAACACTGAAGCTTTCTTT. Translating it yields CASSLFPPGQGNTEAFF.

This chain uses TRBV6-6 with TRBJ2-5; D is unresolved. Deletions cut 2 bases from V and 1 base from J, with 5 bases between. This CDR3 has 13 residues. Germline values: CDR1 MNHNY, CDR2 SVGAGI (reference sequence). The CDR3, as DNA: TGTGCCAGCAGTTACAGGTTCCAAGAGACCCAGTACTTC. Translation: CASSYRFQETQYF.

There are a few counts of this clonotype. This chain links TRBV4-2 with TRBJ2-3, with D maybe TRBD1 (5 bases). The germline V gene encodes CDR1 LGHNA and CDR2 YNFKEQ. The V end was cut by 4 bases, the J end by 4 bases, with 15 bases between. The CDR3 extends over 15 amino acids. CDR3 residues: CASSRSLGVADTQYF. The CDR3 nucleotides are TGTGCCAGCAGCCGTAGTCTAGGGGTGGCAGATACGCAGTATTTT.

This sequence joins TRBV7-9 and TRBJ2-1; 8 nucleotides line up with TRBD1. Germline values: CDR1 SEHNR, CDR2 FQNEAQ (reference sequence). With V trimmed by 3 bases and J by 5 bases, 3 bases remained unmatched. The CDR3 runs 14 residues. CDR3 nucleotides: TGTGCCAGCAGCTTGCAGGGGGCAGACAATGAGCAGTTCTTC. Its protein product is CASSLQGADNEQFF.

This clonotype was picked up one time. A much larger clone sits a single nucleotide away, making a read error possible. The CDR3 coding sequence is TGTGTCAGCAGCTCCTGGACGGGAGACTATGGCTACACCTTC. Its protein is CVSSSWTGDYGYTF. V and J are TRBV7-8 and TRBJ1-2; D is uncertain. Germline CDR1 reads SGHVS; CDR2 reads FQNEAQ. This CDR3 has 14 residues.

V usage is TRBV10-3 and J usage is TRBJ2-6, with a weak D call TRBD2 (5 bases). CDR1 and CDR2 from the germline V gene are ENHRY and SYGVKD. Trimming took off 6 bases at V and 0 bases at J, with 18 bases between the two ends. The CDR3 runs 18 residues. The CDR3 DNA reads TGTGCCATCAGAGATTCGGTTCCGGCGGGCTCTGGGGCCAACGTCCTGACTTTC. It encodes CAIRDSVPAGSGANVLTF.

The rearrangement uses TRBV20-1 and TRBJ2-7, with D uncertain. Germline CDR1 DFQATT, CDR2 SNEGSKA (reference sequence). The CDR3 contains 14 residues. The V end was cut by 5 bases, the J end by 1 base, with 15 bases between. The CDR3 sequence: CSAPISTESYEQYF. Here the CDR3 DNA reads TGCAGTGCTCCCATCTCGACGGAATCCTACGAGCAGTACTTC.

The sample holds a few counts of this clonotype. The chain joins TRBV6-1 to TRBJ2-7; tentatively, D is TRBD2 (6 bases). The V end was cut by 7 bases, the J end by 5 bases, with 18 bases between. The CDR3 contains 14 residues. The germline V gene encodes CDR1 MNHNS and CDR2 SASEGT. CDR3: CASNSGVGFDEQYF. In nucleotides, the CDR3 is TGTGCCAGCAATTCGGGAGTCGGGTTCGACGAGCAGTACTTC.